The 28 T cell receptor beta chains presented below share a single source sample, sequenced in a study of blood T cell repertoires in COVID-19. Here immunoSEQ multiplex PCR was the method, and the copy in TCRdb shows in-frame clones only, minus some. The data show 150,000 to 200,000 clones, about 80% seen once. The specimen was PBMCs or T cells enriched from blood (not recorded which). All receptors derive from an older woman with acute COVID-19.

This clone came up a few times. Additional DNA sequences in this sample encode the identical CDR3. This rearrangement joins TRBV5-1 to TRBJ1-1, with D possibly TRBD1 on 6 matching bases. The V gene's germline CDR1 is SGHRS and CDR2 YFSETQ. V lost 1 base to trimming and J lost 0 bases, with 7 bases between them. This CDR3 comprises 14 residues. The CDR3 nucleotides read TGCGCCAGCAGCTTGAGGGGGTTGAACACTGAAGCTTTCTTT. Translating gives CASSLRGLNTEAFF.

The chain carries TRBV9 and TRBJ2-2; D not certain. Trimming took 3 bases from V and 6 from J, leaving 15 bases between them. CDR1 and CDR2 from the germline V gene are SGDLS and YYNGEE. The length of the CDR3 is 15 residues. CDR3 nucleotides: TGTGCCAGCAGCGCTGAGTTCACGAAACCCGGGGAGCTGTTTTTT. Amino acid sequence: CASSAEFTKPGELFF.

This sequence joins TRBV9 and TRBJ1-1; D is ambiguous. CDR3 length: 12 amino acids. Germline CDR1 and CDR2: SGDLS and YYNGEE. The V end lost 0 bases, the J end lost 3 bases, and 3 bases lay between the germline ends. CDR3 residues: CASSVADTEAFF. In DNA form, the CDR3 reads TGTGCCAGCAGCGTAGCGGACACTGAAGCTTTCTTT.

The chain has TRBV21-1 and TRBJ2-7; the table's D call of TRBD2 was not tested on the DNA. TRBV21-1 is deemed a pseudogene. The CDR3 spans 15 residues. The CDR3 coding sequence is TGTGCCAGCAACCCCCAAAAGCGGGTTTCCTTCGAGCAGTACTTC. It is translated as CASNPQKRVSFEQYF.

This sequence joins TRBV7-6 and TRBJ2-3, with D tentatively TRBD2 (7 bases). CDR1 is SGHVS, CDR2 FNYEAQ, per germline. This CDR3 contains 17 residues. With 1 base removed from V and 6 bases from J, the gap between germline ends came to 20 bases. CDR3 DNA: TGTGCCAGCAGCTTAGGACCTCCGGGGGGCGGGATTGATACGCAGTATTTT. Its protein product is CASSLGPPGGGIDTQYF. Drawing the rest from reference TRBV7-6 and TRBJ2-3, the complete variable domain is GAGVSQSPRYKVTKRGQDVALRCDPISGHVSLYWYRQALGQGPEFLTYFNYEAQQDKSGLPNDRFSAERPEGSISTLTIQRTEQRDSAMYRCASSLGPPGGGIDTQYFGPGTRLTVL.

The chain links TRBV19 to TRBJ2-5; 9 bases agree with TRBD1. The germline CDR1 and CDR2 sequences are LNHDA and SQIVND (reference sequence). V gave up 6 bases and J gave up 7 bases; unmatched junction bases: 9. This CDR3 spans 14 amino acids. The CDR3: CASRGTGNIGTQYF. In DNA, the CDR3 is TGTGCCAGTAGAGGGACAGGGAACATAGGGACCCAGTACTTC.

V usage is TRBV7-8 and J usage is TRBJ2-7; the D is unclear. With 5 bases removed from V and 6 bases from J, the gap between germline ends came to 17 bases. Per germline, CDR1 SGHVS and CDR2 FQNEAQ. This CDR3 has 14 amino acids. The CDR3 is CASSSLGAGFEQYV. CDR3 nucleotide sequence: TGTGCCAGCAGCAGCTTAGGTGCCGGGTTCGAGCAGTACGTC.

The chain combines TRBV7-2 with TRBJ2-7; 9 bases fit TRBD2. The J segment lost 1 base and the V segment lost 1 base, leaving 2 bases of the junction unmatched. The CDR3 spans 15 residues. Looked up from germline, CDR1 is SGHTA and CDR2 is FQGNSA. CDR3 residues: CASSLDLAGSYEQYF. The CDR3, as DNA: TGTGCCAGCAGCTTAGATCTAGCGGGGTCCTACGAGCAGTACTTC. The whole variable domain, remainder taken from reference TRBV7-2 and TRBJ2-7, is GAGVSQSPSNKVTEKGKDVELRCDPISGHTALYWYRQSLGQGLEFLIYFQGNSAPDKSGLPSDRFSAERTGGSVSTLTIQRTQQEDSAVYLCASSLDLAGSYEQYFGPGTRLTVT.

The chain uses TRBV10-3 and TRBJ2-7; TRBD1 matches 9 bases. CDR3 length: 14 residues. V lost 5 bases and J lost 1; bases outside the gene matches: 3. Germline assignment: CDR1 ENHRY and CDR2 SYGVKD. The CDR3 DNA reads TGTGCCATCAGTAAAGGGACAGGGTCCTACGAGCAGTACTTC. Residues: CAISKGTGSYEQYF.

This sequence joins TRBV5-5 and TRBJ1-2, with a tentative D call TRBD1 (5 bases). The V and J ends lost 4 bases and 8 bases respectively, with 18 bases between them. CDR1 and CDR2 (germline): SGHKS, YYEKEE (reference sequence). CDR3 length: 14 amino acids. The CDR3 DNA is TGTGCCAGCAGCCTATCGTTCCGGGGGGGAGGCTACACCTTC. It specifies CASSLSFRGGGYTF.

The gene calls are TRBV4-3 and TRBJ2-1; no definite D call. V was clipped by 1 base and J by 7 bases, with 8 bases between them. Germline lookup yields CDR1 LGHNA and CDR2 YSLEER. The CDR3 spans 13 residues. The CDR3 nucleotides read TGCGCCAGCAGCCAAGGTAGTCTTAATGAGCAGTTCTTC. The encoded protein is CASSQGSLNEQFF.

The rearrangement uses TRBV18 and TRBJ2-2, with D possibly being TRBD2 (6 bases). The CDR3 length is 15 residues. Trimming stripped 3 bases from V and 0 bases from J, with 8 bases between. Germline V CDR1 and CDR2: KGHSH, LQKENI. The CDR3 here is CASSPGSANTGELFF. The CDR3 DNA sequence: TGTGCCAGCTCACCCGGGAGTGCGAACACCGGGGAGCTGTTTTTT.

The V call is TRBV20-1, the J call TRBJ2-3; TRBD1 is a possible D gene (6 bases). Per germline, CDR1 DFQATT and CDR2 SNEGSKA (reference sequence). The CDR3 spans 9 residues. Trimming cost V 5 bases and J 11 bases, with 8 bases left between them. The CDR3 sequence: CSAGGGQYF. Written as DNA, the CDR3 is TGCAGTGCTGGGGGCGGGCAGTATTTT.

This clone was observed a single time. The chain combines TRBV15 with TRBJ2-2; TRBD2 agrees at 9 bases. The length of the CDR3 is 16 residues. The ends lost 3 bases at V and 4 bases at J; junction bases unmatched: 6. Germline V gives CDR1 LNHNV, CDR2 YYDKDF (reference sequence). In DNA form, the CDR3 reads TGTGCCACCAGCAGTGGTCCGACTAGCGGCACCGGGGAGCTGTTTTTT. Encoded protein: CATSSGPTSGTGELFF.

The chain couples TRBV2 to TRBJ1-4; D not certain. The CDR3 totals 15 residues. Germline V lookup: CDR1 SNHLY, CDR2 FYNNEI. The V and J ends lost 8 bases and 2 bases respectively, with 15 bases between them. In nucleotides, the CDR3 is TGTGCCAGCCGGACGGGAGGGCTCACTAATGAAAAACTGTTTTTT. Translating gives CASRTGGLTNEKLFF.

The genes are TRBV5-4 and TRBJ2-3; D perhaps matches TRBD2 (6 bases). This CDR3 contains 14 residues. Trimming pared 1 base from V and 0 bases from J, leaving 6 bases between. Germline V gene sequence: CDR1 SGHNT, CDR2 YYREEE (reference sequence). This CDR3 reads CASSLTSSTDTQYF. CDR3 DNA sequence: TGTGCCAGCAGCTTGACTAGCAGCACAGATACGCAGTATTTT.

This rearrangement joins TRBV18 to TRBJ1-2; 7 bases map to TRBD1. The CDR3 covers 18 residues. Germline V gene lookup returns CDR1 KGHSH and CDR2 LQKENI. The V gene end was trimmed by 4 bases and the J gene end by 4 bases; junction bases not matched to a gene: 18. CDR3 nucleotides: TGTGCCAGCTCACGAGGTATGACGGACAGGCGCACAGCCTATGGCTACACCTTC. Amino acid sequence: CASSRGMTDRRTAYGYTF.

The chain couples TRBV18 to TRBJ2-3; no clear D gene. Germline-derived CDR1 and CDR2 are KGHSH and LQKENI. The CDR3 runs 15 residues. Trimming removed 6 bases from V and 0 bases from J, with 13 bases in between. CDR3 nucleotide sequence: TGTGCCAGCTCCGTCGGTTCCACTAGCACAGATACGCAGTATTTT. Translation: CASSVGSTSTDTQYF.

The V call is TRBV7-2, the J call TRBJ1-1; weak D call: TRBD1 (5 bases). The CDR3 has 14 residues. V was cut by 6 bases and J by 10 bases, with 21 bases left in between. In germline, CDR1 is SGHTA, CDR2 FQGNSA. CDR3 sequence reads: CASSIGEATGAAFF. In nucleotides, the CDR3 is TGTGCCAGCAGTATAGGGGAGGCGACGGGTGCAGCTTTCTTT.

The chain employs TRBV6-1 and TRBJ2-3; 9 bases align to TRBD2. The V gene's germline CDR1 is MNHNS and CDR2 SASEGT. This CDR3 region has 17 residues. The V and J ends lost 4 bases and 5 bases, in that order; junction bases with no gene match: 13. CDR3: CASSVGLADPRGDTQYF. CDR3 DNA sequence: TGTGCCAGCAGTGTGGGACTAGCCGACCCCCGGGGAGATACGCAGTATTTT.

This clone was seen a single time. V gene TRBV18 combines with J gene TRBJ2-3, with 7 bases identical to TRBD2. V dropped 0 bases and J dropped 2; count of bases not matched to a gene: 8. CDR1 is KGHSH, CDR2 LQKENI, per germline. This CDR3 is built from 17 residues. As DNA, the CDR3 is TGTGCCAGCTCACCACCCCGGGGTAGCGGGCACACAGATACGCAGTATTTT. Encoded protein: CASSPPRGSGHTDTQYF.

The J gene is TRBJ2-7, the V gene TRBV18, with 10 bases lining up with TRBD1. Trimming at V came to 4 bases and at J to 5 bases, leaving 8 bases not matched to a gene. Germline V gene data show CDR1 as KGHSH and CDR2 as LQKENI. The CDR3 contains 15 residues. The CDR3 sequence is CASSLPRDRGHEQYF. The CDR3 region has the DNA TGTGCCAGCTCACTGCCCCGGGACAGGGGCCACGAGCAGTACTTC.

V and J are TRBV6-5 and TRBJ1-2; weak D call: TRBD1 (6 bases). The germline V gene encodes CDR1 MNHEY and CDR2 SVGAGI. The CDR3 length is 14 residues. Trimming cost V 6 bases and J 4 bases, with 15 bases left between them. CDR3 residues: CASRPTGGIYGYTF. The CDR3 coding sequence is TGTGCCAGCAGACCGACAGGTGGAATCTATGGCTACACCTTC.

The chain is built from TRBV30 and TRBJ1-2; a weak D match, TRBD1 (6 bases). V was clipped by 1 base and J by 6 bases, with 15 bases between them. The CDR3 consists of 14 residues. The germline V gene has CDR1 GTSNPN and CDR2 SVGIG (reference sequence). CDR3 coding DNA: TGTGCCTGGAGTGAGGTACTTGGGGGCCATGGCTACACCTTC. This translates into CAWSEVLGGHGYTF.

The CDR3 DNA follows: TGCGCCAGCAAACTCCCGAGACAGACAATGAACACTGAAGCTTTCTTT. Translated, it gives CASKLPRQTMNTEAFF. This chain uses TRBV10-1 with TRBJ1-1; possible D gene TRBD1, 5 bases. Germline V gives CDR1 WNHNN, CDR2 SYGVQD (reference sequence). The CDR3 totals 16 residues. V lost 7 bases and J 0 bases, leaving 18 bases between the germline ends.

The chain combines TRBV29-1 with TRBJ1-1, with D perhaps TRBD1 (5 bases). The CDR3 has 15 residues. Germline CDR1 and CDR2: SQVTM and ANQGSEA. Trimming shortened V by 7 bases and J by 0 bases, and 18 bases separated the two germline ends. This CDR3 is CSANPRGGMNTEAFF. CDR3 nucleotide sequence: TGCAGCGCCAACCCCCGGGGGGGGATGAACACTGAAGCTTTCTTT.

V usage is TRBV11-3 and J usage is TRBJ2-5; 11 bases are a match to TRBD2. The CDR3 consists of 17 residues. V was clipped by 0 bases and J by 5 bases; unmatched bases: 8. CDR1 and CDR2 (germline): SGHNT, YENEEA. The CDR3 protein is CASSLDSGGAGRETQYF. As DNA, the CDR3 is TGTGCCAGCAGCTTAGATAGCGGGGGGGCCGGCCGGGAGACCCAGTACTTC. Looking up the rest from reference TRBV11-3 and TRBJ2-5 gives the full variable domain: EAGVVQSPRYKIIEKKQPVAFWCNPISGHNTLYWYLQNLGQGPELLIRYENEEAVDDSQLPKDRFSAERLKGVDSTLKIQPAELGDSAVYLCASSLDSGGAGRETQYFGPGTRLLVL.

The chain couples TRBV20-1 to TRBJ1-4, with D unclear. V was clipped by 6 bases and J by 8 bases, with 10 bases between them. The CDR3 spans 11 residues. CDR1 is DFQATT and CDR2 is SNEGSKA in the germline V gene (reference sequence). The CDR3 sequence is CSAPDREKLFF. The CDR3 coding sequence is TGCAGTGCACCCGATAGAGAAAAACTGTTTTTT.